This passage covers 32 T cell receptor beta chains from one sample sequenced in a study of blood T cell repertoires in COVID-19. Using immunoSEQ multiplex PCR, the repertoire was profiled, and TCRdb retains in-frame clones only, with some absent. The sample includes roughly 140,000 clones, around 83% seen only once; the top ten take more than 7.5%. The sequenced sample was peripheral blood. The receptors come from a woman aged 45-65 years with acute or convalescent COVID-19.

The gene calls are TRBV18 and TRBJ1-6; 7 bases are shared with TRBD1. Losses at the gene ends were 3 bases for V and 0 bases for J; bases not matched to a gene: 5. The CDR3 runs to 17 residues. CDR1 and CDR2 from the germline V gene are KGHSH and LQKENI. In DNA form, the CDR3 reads TGTGCCAGCTCACCTCAACAGGGGAGCTCCTATAATTCACCCCTCCACTTT. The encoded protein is CASSPQQGSSYNSPLHF.

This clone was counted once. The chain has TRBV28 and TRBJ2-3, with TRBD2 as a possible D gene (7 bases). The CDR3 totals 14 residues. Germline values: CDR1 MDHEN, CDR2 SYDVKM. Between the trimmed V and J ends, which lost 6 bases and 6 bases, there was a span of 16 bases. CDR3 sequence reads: CASRGGPRGDTQYF. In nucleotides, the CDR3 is TGTGCCAGCAGGGGGGGGCCTAGGGGGGATACGCAGTATTTT.

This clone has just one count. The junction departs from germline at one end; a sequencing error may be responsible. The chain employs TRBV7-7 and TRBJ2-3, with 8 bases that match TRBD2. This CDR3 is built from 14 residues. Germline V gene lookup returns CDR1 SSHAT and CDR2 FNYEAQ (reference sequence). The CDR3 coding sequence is TGTGCCAGCAGCGTAGCGGGGCCGACAGATACGCAGTATTTT. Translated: CASSVAGPTDTQYF.

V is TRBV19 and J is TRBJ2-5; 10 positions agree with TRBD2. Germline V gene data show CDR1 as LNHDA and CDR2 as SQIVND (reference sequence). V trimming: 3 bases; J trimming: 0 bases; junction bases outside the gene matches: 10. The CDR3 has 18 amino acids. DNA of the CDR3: TGTGCCAGTAGTATCGGGCTAGCGGGGGACTTGTACCAAGAGACCCAGTACTTC. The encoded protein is CASSIGLAGDLYQETQYF.

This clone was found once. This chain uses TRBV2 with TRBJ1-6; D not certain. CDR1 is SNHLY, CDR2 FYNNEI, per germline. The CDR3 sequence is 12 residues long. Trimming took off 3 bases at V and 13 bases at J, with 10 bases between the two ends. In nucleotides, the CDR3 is TGTGCCAGCAGTGAGATAAGTCAGCCCCTCCACTTT. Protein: CASSEISQPLHF. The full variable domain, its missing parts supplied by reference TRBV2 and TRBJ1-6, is EPEVTQTPSHQVTQMGQEVILRCVPISNHLYFYWYRQILGQKVEFLVSFYNNEISEKSEIFDDQFSVERPDGSNFTLKIRSTKLEDSAMYFCASSEISQPLHFGNGTRLTVT.

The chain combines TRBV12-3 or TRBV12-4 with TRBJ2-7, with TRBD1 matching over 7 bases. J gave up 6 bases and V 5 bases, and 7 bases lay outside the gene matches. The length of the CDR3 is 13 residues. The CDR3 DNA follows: TGTGCCAGCAGTCTCGACAGGGTGGCCGAGCAGTACTTC. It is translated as CASSLDRVAEQYF.

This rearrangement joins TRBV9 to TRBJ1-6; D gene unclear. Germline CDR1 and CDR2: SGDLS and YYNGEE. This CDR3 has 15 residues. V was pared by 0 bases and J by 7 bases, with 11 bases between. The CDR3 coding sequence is TGTGCCAGCAGCGTAGATGGTGCGTTAAATTCACCCCTCCACTTT. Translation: CASSVDGALNSPLHF.

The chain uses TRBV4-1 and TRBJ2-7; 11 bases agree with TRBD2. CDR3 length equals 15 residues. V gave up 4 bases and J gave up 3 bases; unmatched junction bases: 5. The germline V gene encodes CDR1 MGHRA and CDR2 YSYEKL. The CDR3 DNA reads TGCGCCAGCAGCCTCCCGACTAGCGGGAACTACGAGCAGTACTTC. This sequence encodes CASSLPTSGNYEQYF.

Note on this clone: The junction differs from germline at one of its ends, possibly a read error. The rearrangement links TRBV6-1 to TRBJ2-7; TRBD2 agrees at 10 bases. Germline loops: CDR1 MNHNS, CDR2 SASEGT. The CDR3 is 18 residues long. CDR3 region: CASREGWGSGRTLYEQYF. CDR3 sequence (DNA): TGTGCCAGCAGAGAAGGTTGGGGTAGCGGGAGGACTCTCTACGAGCAGTACTTC.

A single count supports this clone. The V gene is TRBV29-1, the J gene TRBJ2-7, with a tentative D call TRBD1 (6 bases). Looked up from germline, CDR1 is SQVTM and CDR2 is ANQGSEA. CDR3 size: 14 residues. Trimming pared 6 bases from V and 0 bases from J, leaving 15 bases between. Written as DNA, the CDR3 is TGCAGCGTCCTCCGGGACATGAGCTCCTACGAGCAGTACTTC. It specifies CSVLRDMSSYEQYF.

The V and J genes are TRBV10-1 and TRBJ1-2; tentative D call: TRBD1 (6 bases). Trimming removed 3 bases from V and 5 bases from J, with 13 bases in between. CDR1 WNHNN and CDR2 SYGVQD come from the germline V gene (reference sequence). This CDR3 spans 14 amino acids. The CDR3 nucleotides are TGCGCCAGCAGTGATTCAGGGGTGCAGTATGGCTACACCTTC. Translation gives CASSDSGVQYGYTF.

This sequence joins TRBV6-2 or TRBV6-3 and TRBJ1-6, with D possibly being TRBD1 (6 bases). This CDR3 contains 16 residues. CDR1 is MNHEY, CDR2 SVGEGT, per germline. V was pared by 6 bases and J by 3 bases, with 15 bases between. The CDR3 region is CASSHRVKNYNSPLHF. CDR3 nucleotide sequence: TGTGCCAGCAGCCACAGGGTGAAGAACTATAATTCACCCCTCCACTTT.

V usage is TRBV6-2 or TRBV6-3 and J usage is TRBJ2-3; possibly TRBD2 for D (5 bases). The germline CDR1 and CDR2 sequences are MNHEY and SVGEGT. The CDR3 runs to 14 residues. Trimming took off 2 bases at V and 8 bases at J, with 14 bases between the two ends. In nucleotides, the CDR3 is TGTGCCAGCAGTTACGAACTAGTCAGCGCTACGCAGTATTTT. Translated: CASSYELVSATQYF.

CDR3 DNA sequence: TGTGCCAGCTCACCAGGACTAGCGGGAGTTCAAGAGACCCAGTACTTC. Amino acids: CASSPGLAGVQETQYF. This chain links TRBV18 with TRBJ2-5; 13 bases are shared with TRBD2. The CDR3 runs 16 residues. With 2 bases clipped from V and 2 bases from J, the junction kept 2 bases outside the gene matches. CDR1 and CDR2 (germline): KGHSH, LQKENI.

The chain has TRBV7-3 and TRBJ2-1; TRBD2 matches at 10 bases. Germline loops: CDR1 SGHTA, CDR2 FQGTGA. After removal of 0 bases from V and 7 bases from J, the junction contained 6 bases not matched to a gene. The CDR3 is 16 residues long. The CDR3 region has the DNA TGTGCCAGCAGCTTAACGAGGACTAGCGGCTCTAATGAGCAGTTCTTC. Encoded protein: CASSLTRTSGSNEQFF.

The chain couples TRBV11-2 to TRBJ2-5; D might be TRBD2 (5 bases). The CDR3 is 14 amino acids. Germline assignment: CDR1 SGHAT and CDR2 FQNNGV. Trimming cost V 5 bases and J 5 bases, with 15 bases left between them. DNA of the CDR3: TGTGCCAGCAGCGAAGTGGAACTAGGGGAGACCCAGTACTTC. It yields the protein CASSEVELGETQYF.

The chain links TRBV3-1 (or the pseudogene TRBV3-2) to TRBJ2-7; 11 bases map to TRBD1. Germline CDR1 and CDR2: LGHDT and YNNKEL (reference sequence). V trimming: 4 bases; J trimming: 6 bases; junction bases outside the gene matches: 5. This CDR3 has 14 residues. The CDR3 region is CASSRGQGAGEQYF. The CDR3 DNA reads TGTGCCAGCAGCCGCGGACAGGGGGCTGGCGAGCAGTACTTC.

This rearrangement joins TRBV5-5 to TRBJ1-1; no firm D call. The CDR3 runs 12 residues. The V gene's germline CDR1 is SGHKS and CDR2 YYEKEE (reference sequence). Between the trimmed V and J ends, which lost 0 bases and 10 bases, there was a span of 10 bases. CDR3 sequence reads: CASSLVVGGAFF. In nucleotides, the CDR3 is TGTGCCAGCAGCTTGGTGGTCGGTGGAGCTTTCTTT.

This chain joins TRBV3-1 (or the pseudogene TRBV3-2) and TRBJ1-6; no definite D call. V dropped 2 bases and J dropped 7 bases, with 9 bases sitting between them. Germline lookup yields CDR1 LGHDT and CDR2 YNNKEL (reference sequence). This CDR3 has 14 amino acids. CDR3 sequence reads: CASSQLGENSPLHF. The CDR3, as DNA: TGTGCCAGCAGCCAACTTGGGGAGAATTCACCCCTCCACTTT.

Here the CDR3 reads CASKGRITSSPLHF. Written as DNA, the CDR3 is TGTGCCAGCAAGGGGCGTATTACGTCTTCACCCCTCCACTTT. The chain uses TRBV2 and TRBJ1-6; D perhaps matches TRBD1 (5 bases). Germline V gives CDR1 SNHLY, CDR2 FYNNEI. This CDR3 contains 14 residues. Trimming took off 7 bases at V and 9 bases at J, with 16 bases between the two ends.

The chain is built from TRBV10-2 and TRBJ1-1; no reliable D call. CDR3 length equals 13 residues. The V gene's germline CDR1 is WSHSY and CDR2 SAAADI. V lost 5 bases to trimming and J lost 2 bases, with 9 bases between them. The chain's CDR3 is CASSKRENTEAFF. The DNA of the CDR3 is TGCGCCAGCAGTAAGCGGGAAAACACTGAAGCTTTCTTT.

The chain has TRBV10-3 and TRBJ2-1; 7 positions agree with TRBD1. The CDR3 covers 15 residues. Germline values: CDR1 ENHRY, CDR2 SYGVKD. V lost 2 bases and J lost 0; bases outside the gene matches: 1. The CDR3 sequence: CAISEDRASYNEQFF. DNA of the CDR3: TGTGCCATCAGTGAGGACAGGGCCTCCTACAATGAGCAGTTCTTC.

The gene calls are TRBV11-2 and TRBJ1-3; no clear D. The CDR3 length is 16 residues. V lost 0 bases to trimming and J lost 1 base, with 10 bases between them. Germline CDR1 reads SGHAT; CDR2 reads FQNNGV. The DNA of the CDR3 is TGTGCCAGCAGCTTAGAAGCGGGGAGATCTGGAAACACCATATATTTT. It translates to CASSLEAGRSGNTIYF.

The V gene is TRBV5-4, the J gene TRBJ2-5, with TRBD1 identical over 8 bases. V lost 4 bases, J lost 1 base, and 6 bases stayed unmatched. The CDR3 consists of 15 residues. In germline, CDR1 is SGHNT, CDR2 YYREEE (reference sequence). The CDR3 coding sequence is TGTGCCAGCAGCGCACCGGGACAGGCCCAAGAGACCCAGTACTTC. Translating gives CASSAPGQAQETQYF.

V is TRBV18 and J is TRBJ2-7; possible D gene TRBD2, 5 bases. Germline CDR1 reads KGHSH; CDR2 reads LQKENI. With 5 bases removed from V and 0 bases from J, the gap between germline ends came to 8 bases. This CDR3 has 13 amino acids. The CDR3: CASSSGSSYEQYF. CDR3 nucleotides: TGTGCCAGCTCAAGCGGCTCCTCCTACGAGCAGTACTTC. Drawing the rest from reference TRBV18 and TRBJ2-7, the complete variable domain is NAGVMQNPRHLVRRRGQEARLRCSPMKGHSHVYWYRQLPEEGLKFMVYLQKENIIDESGMPKERFSAEFPKEGPSILRIQQVVRGDSAAYFCASSSGSSYEQYFGPGTRLTVT.

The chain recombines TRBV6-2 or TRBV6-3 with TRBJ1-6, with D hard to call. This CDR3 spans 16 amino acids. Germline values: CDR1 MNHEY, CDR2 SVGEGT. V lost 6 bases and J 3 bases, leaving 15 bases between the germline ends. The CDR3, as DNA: TGTGCCAGCAGCAAGACCCGGGAAAACTATAATTCACCCCTCCACTTT. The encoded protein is CASSKTRENYNSPLHF.

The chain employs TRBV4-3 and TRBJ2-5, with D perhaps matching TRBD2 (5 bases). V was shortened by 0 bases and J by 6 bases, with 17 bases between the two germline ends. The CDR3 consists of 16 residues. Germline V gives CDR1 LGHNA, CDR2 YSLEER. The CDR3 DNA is TGCGCCAGCAGCCAAGATGGCGGAGCTAGCCGGCAGACCCAGTACTTC. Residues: CASSQDGGASRQTQYF.

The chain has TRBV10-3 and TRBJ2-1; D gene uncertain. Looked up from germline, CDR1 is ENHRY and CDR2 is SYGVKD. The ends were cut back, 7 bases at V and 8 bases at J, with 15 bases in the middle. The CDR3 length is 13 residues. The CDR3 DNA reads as TGTGCCATCACCACCCGTCCTATAGATGAGCAGTTCTTC. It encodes CAITTRPIDEQFF.

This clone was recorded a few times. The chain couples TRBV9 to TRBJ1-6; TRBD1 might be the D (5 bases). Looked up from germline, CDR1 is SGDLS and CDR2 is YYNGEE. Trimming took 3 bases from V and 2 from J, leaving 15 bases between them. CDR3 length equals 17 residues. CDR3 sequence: CASSASSGRTYNSPLHF. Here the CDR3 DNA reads TGTGCCAGCAGCGCCTCGTCAGGGAGGACCTATAATTCACCCCTCCACTTT.

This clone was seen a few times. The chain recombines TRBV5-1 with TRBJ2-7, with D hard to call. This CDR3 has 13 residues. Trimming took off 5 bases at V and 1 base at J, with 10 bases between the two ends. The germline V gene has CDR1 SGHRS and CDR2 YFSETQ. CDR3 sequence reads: CASRAGGSYEQYF. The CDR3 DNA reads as TGCGCCAGCAGGGCTGGCGGATCCTACGAGCAGTACTTC.

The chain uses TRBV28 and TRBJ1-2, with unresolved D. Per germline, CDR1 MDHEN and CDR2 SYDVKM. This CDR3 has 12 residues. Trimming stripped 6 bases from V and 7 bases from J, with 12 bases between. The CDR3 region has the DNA TGTGCCAGCAGCGAGCTCGGGTTTGGCTACACCTTC. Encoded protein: CASSELGFGYTF.

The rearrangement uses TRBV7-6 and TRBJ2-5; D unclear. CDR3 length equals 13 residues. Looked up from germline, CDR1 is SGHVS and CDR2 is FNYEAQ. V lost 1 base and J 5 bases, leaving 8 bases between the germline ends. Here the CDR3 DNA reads TGTGCCAGCAGCTTAGGTACCCGGGAGACCCAGTACTTC. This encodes CASSLGTRETQYF.